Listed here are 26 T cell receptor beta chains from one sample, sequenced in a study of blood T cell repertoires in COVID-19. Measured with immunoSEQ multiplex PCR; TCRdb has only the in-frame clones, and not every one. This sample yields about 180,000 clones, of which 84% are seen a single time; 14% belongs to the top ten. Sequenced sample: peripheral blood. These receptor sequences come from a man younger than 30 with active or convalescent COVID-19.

CDR3 protein: CASSEVGERVGTQYF. The CDR3 nucleotides read TGTGCCAGCAGTGAAGTGGGAGAACGGGTTGGGACCCAGTACTTC. The rearrangement joins TRBV25-1 to TRBJ2-5; TRBD2 is a possible D gene (5 bases). This CDR3 spans 15 amino acids. Trimming removed 2 bases at V and 7 bases at J, with 17 bases between. In germline, CDR1 is MGHDK, CDR2 SYGVNS.

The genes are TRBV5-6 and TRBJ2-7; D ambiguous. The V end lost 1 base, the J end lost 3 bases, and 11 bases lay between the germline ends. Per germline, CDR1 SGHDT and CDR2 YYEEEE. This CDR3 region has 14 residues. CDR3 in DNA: TGTGCCAGCAGCTTGTATACAGCCAGCTACGAGCAGTACTTC. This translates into CASSLYTASYEQYF.

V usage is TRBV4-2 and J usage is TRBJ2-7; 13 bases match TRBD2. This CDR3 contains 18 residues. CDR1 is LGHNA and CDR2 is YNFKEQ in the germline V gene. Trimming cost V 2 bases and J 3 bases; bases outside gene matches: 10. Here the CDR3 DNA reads TGTGCCAGCAGCCAACCGGGACTAGCGGGACCTCCCAGCTACGAGCAGTACTTC. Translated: CASSQPGLAGPPSYEQYF.

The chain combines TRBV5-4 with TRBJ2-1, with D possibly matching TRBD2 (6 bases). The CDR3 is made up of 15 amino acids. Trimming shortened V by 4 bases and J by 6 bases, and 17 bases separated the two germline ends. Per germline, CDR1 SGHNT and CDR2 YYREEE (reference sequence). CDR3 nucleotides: TGTGCCAGCAGCCCGTATGGGGGGTCTCGCAATGAGCAGTTCTTC. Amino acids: CASSPYGGSRNEQFF.

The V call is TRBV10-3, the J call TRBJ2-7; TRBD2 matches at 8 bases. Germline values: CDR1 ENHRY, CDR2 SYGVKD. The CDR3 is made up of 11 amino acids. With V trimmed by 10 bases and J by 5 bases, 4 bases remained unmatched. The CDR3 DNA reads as TGTGCCACCGGGAGGGCCCACGAGCAGTACTTC. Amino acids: CATGRAHEQYF.

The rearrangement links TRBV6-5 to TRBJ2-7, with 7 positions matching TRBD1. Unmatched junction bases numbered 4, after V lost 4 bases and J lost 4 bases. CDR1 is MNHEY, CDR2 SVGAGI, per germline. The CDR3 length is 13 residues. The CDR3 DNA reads TGTGCCAGCAGTTTACAGGGGTCGTACGAGCAGTACTTC. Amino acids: CASSLQGSYEQYF.

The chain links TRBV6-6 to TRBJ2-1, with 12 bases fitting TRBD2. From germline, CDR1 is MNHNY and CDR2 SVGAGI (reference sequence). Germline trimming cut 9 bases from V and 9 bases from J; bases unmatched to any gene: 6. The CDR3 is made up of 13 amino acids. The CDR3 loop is CASRLAGVGEQFF. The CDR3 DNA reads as TGTGCCAGTCGACTAGCGGGAGTAGGTGAGCAGTTCTTC.

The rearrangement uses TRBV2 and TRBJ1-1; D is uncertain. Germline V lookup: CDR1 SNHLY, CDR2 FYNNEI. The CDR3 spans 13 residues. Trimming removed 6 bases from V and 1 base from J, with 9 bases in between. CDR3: CASSGLRNTEAFF. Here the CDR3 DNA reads TGTGCCAGCAGCGGACTGAGGAACACTGAAGCTTTCTTT.

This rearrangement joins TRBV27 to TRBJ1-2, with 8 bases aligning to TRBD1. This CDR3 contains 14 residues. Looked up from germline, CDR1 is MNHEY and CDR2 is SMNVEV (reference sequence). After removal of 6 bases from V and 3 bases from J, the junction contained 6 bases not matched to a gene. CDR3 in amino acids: CASRPTQGDYGYTF. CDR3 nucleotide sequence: TGTGCCAGCAGGCCAACACAGGGGGACTATGGCTACACCTTC.

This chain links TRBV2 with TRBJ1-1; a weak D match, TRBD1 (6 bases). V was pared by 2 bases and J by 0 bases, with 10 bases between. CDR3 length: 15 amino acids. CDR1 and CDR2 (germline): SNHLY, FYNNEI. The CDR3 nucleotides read TGTGCCAGCAGTGAACAGCAGGGGTTGAACACTGAAGCTTTCTTT. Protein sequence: CASSEQQGLNTEAFF. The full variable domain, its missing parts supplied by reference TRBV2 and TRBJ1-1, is EPEVTQTPSHQVTQMGQEVILRCVPISNHLYFYWYRQILGQKVEFLVSFYNNEISEKSEIFDDQFSVERPDGSNFTLKIRSTKLEDSAMYFCASSEQQGLNTEAFFGQGTRLTVV.

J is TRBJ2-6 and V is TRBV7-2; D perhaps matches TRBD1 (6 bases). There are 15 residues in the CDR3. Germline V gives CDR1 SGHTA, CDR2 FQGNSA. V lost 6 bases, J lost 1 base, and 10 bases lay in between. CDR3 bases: TGTGCCAGCAGACCGACAGGATCTGGGGCCAACGTCCTGACTTTC. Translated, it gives CASRPTGSGANVLTF.

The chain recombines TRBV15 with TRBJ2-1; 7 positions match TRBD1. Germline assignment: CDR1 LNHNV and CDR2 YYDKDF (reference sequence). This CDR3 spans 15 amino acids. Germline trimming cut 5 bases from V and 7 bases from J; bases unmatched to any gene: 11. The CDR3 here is CATSLGEGARNEQFF. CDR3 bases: TGTGCCACCAGCCTAGGCGAGGGGGCGAGGAATGAGCAGTTCTTC.

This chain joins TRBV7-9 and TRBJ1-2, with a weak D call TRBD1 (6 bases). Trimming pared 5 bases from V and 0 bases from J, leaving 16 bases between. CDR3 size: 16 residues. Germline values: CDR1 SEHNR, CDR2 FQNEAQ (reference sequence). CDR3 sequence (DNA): TGTGCCAGCAGCCCAAGCGCGGGGGCGCCTAACTATGGCTACACCTTC. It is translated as CASSPSAGAPNYGYTF. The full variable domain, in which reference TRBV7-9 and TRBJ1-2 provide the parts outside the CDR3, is DTGVSQNPRHKITKRGQNVTFRCDPISEHNRLYWYRQTLGQGPEFLTYFQNEAQLEKSRLLSDRFSAERPKGSFSTLEIQRTEQGDSAMYLCASSPSAGAPNYGYTFGSGTRLTVV.

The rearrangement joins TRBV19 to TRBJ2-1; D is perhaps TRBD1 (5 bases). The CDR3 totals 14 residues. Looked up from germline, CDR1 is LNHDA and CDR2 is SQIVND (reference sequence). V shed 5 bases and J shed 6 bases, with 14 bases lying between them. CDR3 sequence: CASSQQGLFNEQFF. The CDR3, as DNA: TGTGCCAGTAGTCAGCAGGGATTGTTCAATGAGCAGTTCTTC. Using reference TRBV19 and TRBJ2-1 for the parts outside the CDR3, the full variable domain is DGGITQSPKYLFRKEGQNVTLSCEQNLNHDAMYWYRQDPGQGLRLIYYSQIVNDFQKGDIAEGYSVSREKKESFPLTVTSAQKNPTAFYLCASSQQGLFNEQFFGPGTRLTVL.

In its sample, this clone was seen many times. In DNA, the CDR3 is TGTGCCAGCAGCCCGGACAGGTTCCCTCGCGAGCAGTACTTC. This codes for CASSPDRFPREQYF. V gene TRBV5-8 combines with J gene TRBJ2-7; 7 bases match TRBD1. With V trimmed by 4 bases and J by 6 bases, 10 bases remained unmatched. The CDR3 is 14 residues long. The germline V gene encodes CDR1 SGHTS and CDR2 YDEGEE.

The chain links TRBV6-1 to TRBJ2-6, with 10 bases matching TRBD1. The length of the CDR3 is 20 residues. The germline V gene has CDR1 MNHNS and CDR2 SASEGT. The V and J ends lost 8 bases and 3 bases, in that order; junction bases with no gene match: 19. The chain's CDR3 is CASREGLTRTGGYGANVLTF. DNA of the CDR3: TGTGCCAGCCGAGAAGGTCTAACTCGGACAGGGGGATATGGGGCCAACGTCCTGACTTTC.

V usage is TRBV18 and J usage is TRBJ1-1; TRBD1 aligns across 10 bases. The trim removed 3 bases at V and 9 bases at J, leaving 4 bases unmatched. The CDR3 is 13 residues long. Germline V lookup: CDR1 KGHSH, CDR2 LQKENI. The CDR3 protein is CASSPSGQGKAFF. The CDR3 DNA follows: TGTGCCAGCTCACCTTCGGGACAGGGGAAAGCTTTCTTT.

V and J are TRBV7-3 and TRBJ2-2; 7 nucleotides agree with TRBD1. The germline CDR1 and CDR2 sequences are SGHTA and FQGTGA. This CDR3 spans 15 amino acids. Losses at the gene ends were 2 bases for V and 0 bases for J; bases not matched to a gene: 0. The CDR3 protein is CASSLGTANTGELFF. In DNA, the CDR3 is TGTGCCAGCAGCTTAGGGACAGCGAACACCGGGGAGCTGTTTTTT.

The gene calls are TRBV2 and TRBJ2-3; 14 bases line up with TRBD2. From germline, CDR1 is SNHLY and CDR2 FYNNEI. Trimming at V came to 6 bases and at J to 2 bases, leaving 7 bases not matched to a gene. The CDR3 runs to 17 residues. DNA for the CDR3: TGTGCCAGCAGGAGACTAGCGGGAGGGATAAACACAGATACGCAGTATTTT. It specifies CASRRLAGGINTDTQYF.

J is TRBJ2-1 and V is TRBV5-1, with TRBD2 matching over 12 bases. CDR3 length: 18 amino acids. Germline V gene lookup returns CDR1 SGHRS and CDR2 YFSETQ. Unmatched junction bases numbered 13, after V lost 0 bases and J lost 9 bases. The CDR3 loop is CASSLASGGAVGMSEQFF. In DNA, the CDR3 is TGCGCCAGCAGCTTGGCTAGCGGGGGGGCCGTTGGTATGAGTGAGCAGTTCTTC.

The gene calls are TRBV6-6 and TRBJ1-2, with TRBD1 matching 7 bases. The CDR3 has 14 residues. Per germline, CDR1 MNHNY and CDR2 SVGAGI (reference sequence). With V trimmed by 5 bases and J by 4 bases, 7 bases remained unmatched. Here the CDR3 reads CASSLGQDRYGYTF. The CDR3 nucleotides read TGTGCCAGCAGTCTCGGACAGGACCGCTATGGCTACACCTTC.

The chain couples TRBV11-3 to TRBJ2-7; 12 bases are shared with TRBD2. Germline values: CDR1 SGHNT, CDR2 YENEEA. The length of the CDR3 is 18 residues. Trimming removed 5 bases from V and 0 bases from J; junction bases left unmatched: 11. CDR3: CASSAFTSGGPFSYEQYF. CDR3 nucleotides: TGTGCCAGCAGCGCCTTCACTAGCGGGGGGCCTTTCTCCTACGAGCAGTACTTC. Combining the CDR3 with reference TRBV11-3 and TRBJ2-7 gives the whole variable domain EAGVVQSPRYKIIEKKQPVAFWCNPISGHNTLYWYLQNLGQGPELLIRYENEEAVDDSQLPKDRFSAERLKGVDSTLKIQPAELGDSAVYLCASSAFTSGGPFSYEQYFGPGTRLTVT.

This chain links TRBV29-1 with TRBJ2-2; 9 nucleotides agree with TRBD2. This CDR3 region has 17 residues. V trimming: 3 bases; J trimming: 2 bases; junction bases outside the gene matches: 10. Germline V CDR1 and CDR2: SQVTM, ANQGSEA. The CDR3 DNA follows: TGCAGCGTTGAGATTGCGGGAGGGCCCATTAACACCGGGGAGCTGTTTTTT. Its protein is CSVEIAGGPINTGELFF.

The CDR3 loop reads CASSLRLNTEAFF. The DNA for the CDR3 is TGTGCCAGCAGCTTACGTCTGAACACTGAAGCTTTCTTT. The V and J genes are TRBV7-8 and TRBJ1-1; no firm D call. Germline V gene sequence: CDR1 SGHVS, CDR2 FQNEAQ. Deletions cut 2 bases from V and 0 bases from J, with 4 bases between. This CDR3 region has 13 residues.

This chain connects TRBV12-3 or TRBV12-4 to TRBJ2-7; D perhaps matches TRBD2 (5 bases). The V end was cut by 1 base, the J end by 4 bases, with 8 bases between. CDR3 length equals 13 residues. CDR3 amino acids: CASSLGTLYEQYF. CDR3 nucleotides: TGTGCCAGCAGTTTAGGGACTTTATACGAGCAGTACTTC.

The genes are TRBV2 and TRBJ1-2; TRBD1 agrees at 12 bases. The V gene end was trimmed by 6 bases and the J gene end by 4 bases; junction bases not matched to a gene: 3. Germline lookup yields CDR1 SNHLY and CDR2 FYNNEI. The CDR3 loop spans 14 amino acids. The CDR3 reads CASRGDRGLYGYTF. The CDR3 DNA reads TGTGCCAGCAGGGGGGACAGGGGGCTCTATGGCTACACCTTC.